The 15 T cell receptor beta chains in this list originate from one sample, sequenced in a study of T-cell reconstitution after alpha-beta-depleted transplantation in children. It was with unique molecular identifiers that the TCRbeta library was prepared. MiXCR, run by TCRdb on the PCR reads, gives a single entry per CDR3 protein. This sample has about 200,000 distinct CDR3 sequences, with roughly 8.1% found just once. The sequencing used PBMCs, mostly from graft donor cells, collected 360 days after TCRalphabeta/CD19-depleted stem cell transplant. Receptors were obtained from a male patient aged 2 to 9 who had a stem cell transplant for acute myeloid leukemia, so the T cells may come from the graft donor.

This clonotype was counted ten times or more. CDR3: CASSFGPLNQPQHF. DNA of the CDR3: TGTGCCAGCAGTTTTGGACCCCTTAATCAGCCCCAGCATTTT. V is TRBV12-3 or TRBV12-4 and J is TRBJ1-5; unclear D gene. This CDR3 is built from 14 residues. V was trimmed by 3 bases and J by 4 bases, leaving 10 bases between them.

This sequence joins TRBV6-5 and TRBJ1-4; 7 bases are shared with TRBD1. Germline CDR1 and CDR2: MNHEY and SVGAGI. V lost 0 bases to trimming and J lost 4 bases; unmatched junction nucleotides: 5. This CDR3 is built from 16 residues. CDR3 sequence reads: CASSYSSRGSNEKLFF. The DNA for the CDR3 is TGTGCCAGCAGTTACTCCTCCAGGGGGAGTAATGAAAAACTGTTTTTT.

V gene TRBV20-1 combines with J gene TRBJ1-2; 7 nucleotides agree with TRBD1. With V trimmed by 5 bases and J by 8 bases, 14 bases remained unmatched. The V gene's germline CDR1 is DFQATT and CDR2 SNEGSKA (reference sequence). The CDR3 contains 14 residues. CDR3 sequence: CSALETGYSRGYTF. DNA of the CDR3: TGCAGTGCTTTAGAGACAGGGTACTCACGGGGCTACACCTTC.

The CDR3 loop is CASSFQDRVTEAFF. The DNA for the CDR3 is TGTGCCAGCAGCTTCCAGGACAGGGTTACTGAAGCTTTCTTT. The V and J genes are TRBV12-3 or TRBV12-4 and TRBJ1-1; 8 positions match TRBD1. Unmatched junction bases numbered 8, after V lost 6 bases and J lost 5 bases. The CDR3 is 14 amino acids.

This clonotype was seen only a few times. V is TRBV7-9 and J is TRBJ2-7, with 13 bases lining up with TRBD2. This CDR3 has 17 residues. Germline CDR1 SEHNR, CDR2 FQNEAQ (reference sequence). V dropped 5 bases and J dropped 1; count of bases not matched to a gene: 8. As DNA, the CDR3 is TGTGCCAGCAGCCCCCGGACTAGCGGGAGCAGGTCCTACGAGCAGTACTTC. Translation: CASSPRTSGSRSYEQYF.

This clonotype was found many times. This sequence joins TRBV7-3 and TRBJ2-1, with TRBD2 identical over 9 bases. Germline V gives CDR1 SGHTA, CDR2 FQGTGA. CDR3 length equals 15 residues. The junction had 6 bases not matched to a gene; V was cut back by 5 bases and J by 4 bases. CDR3 residues: CASSEWLAGYNEQFF. As DNA, the CDR3 is TGTGCCAGCAGCGAATGGCTAGCGGGGTACAATGAGCAGTTCTTC.

J is TRBJ2-7 and V is TRBV12-3 or TRBV12-4; D remains unclear. The CDR3 sequence is 13 residues long. V lost 5 bases to trimming and J lost 7 bases, with 15 bases between them. The CDR3 DNA reads as TGTGCCAGCAGTCCAGGACCCGCGAGGGAGCAGTACGTC. It encodes CASSPGPAREQYV.

The sample holds many counts of this clonotype. V and J are TRBV12-3 or TRBV12-4 and TRBJ1-6; D is perhaps TRBD1 (6 bases). Trimming left V 6 bases short and J 4 bases short, with 10 bases between. There are 14 residues in the CDR3. This chain's CDR3 is CASRNGQYNSPLHF. For the CDR3, the DNA is TGTGCCAGCAGAAATGGACAGTATAATTCACCCCTCCACTTT.

This clonotype was observed many times. The gene calls are TRBV12-3 or TRBV12-4 and TRBJ2-2; possible D gene TRBD1, 5 bases. V gave up 3 bases and J gave up 9 bases, with 17 bases separating them. CDR3 length: 15 residues. The CDR3 DNA reads TGTGCCAGCAGTTTCCAGGGTTTAACCTCTCGGGAGCTGTTTTTT. Translation: CASSFQGLTSRELFF.

The V call is TRBV9, the J call TRBJ1-1, with 7 bases lining up with TRBD1. Trimming at V came to 0 bases and at J to 2 bases, leaving 4 bases not matched to a gene. CDR1 and CDR2 (germline): SGDLS, YYNGEE. The CDR3 is 15 residues long. CDR3 DNA sequence: TGTGCCAGCAGCGTAGAGGGACAGAGAAACACTGAAGCTTTCTTT. Amino acid sequence: CASSVEGQRNTEAFF.

In its sample, this clonotype was seen a few times. The chain carries TRBV12-3 or TRBV12-4 and TRBJ1-1; tentative D call: TRBD1 (5 bases). Trimming took off 1 base at V and 0 bases at J, with 12 bases between the two ends. CDR3 size: 16 residues. The CDR3 sequence is CASSLGHRSLNTEAFF. CDR3 DNA: TGTGCCAGCAGTTTAGGCCACAGGTCCCTGAACACTGAAGCTTTCTTT.

This chain joins TRBV5-1 and TRBJ2-1; TRBD2 agrees at 12 bases. This CDR3 is 17 amino acids long. Germline V CDR1 and CDR2: SGHRS, YFSETQ. V lost 4 bases and J lost 0; bases outside the gene matches: 5. The CDR3 region is CASSPTTSGSSYNEQFF. Here the CDR3 DNA reads TGCGCCAGCAGCCCCACGACTAGCGGGAGCTCCTACAATGAGCAGTTCTTC.

This clonotype was detected a few times. This chain links TRBV5-4 with TRBJ2-2; 7 nucleotides line up with TRBD2. There are 14 residues in the CDR3. V was clipped by 4 bases and J by 6 bases; unmatched bases: 6. The germline V gene has CDR1 SGHNT and CDR2 YYREEE (reference sequence). The CDR3 bases are TGTGCCAGCAGCCCCGGGACTACACCCGGGGAGCTGTTTTTT. It yields the protein CASSPGTTPGELFF.

This clonotype was observed at least ten times. The gene calls are TRBV9 and TRBJ2-3, with a weak D call TRBD1 (6 bases). Germline CDR1 is SGDLS and CDR2 is YYNGEE. Trimming took 0 bases from V and 5 from J, leaving 10 bases between them. The length of the CDR3 is 14 residues. CDR3 sequence: CASSVVGRGDTQYF. The CDR3 DNA sequence: TGTGCCAGCAGCGTAGTAGGCAGGGGAGATACGCAGTATTTT.

This clonotype occurred a few times. The chain employs TRBV20-1 and TRBJ2-1; D tentatively reads TRBD1 or TRBD2 (5 bases each). This CDR3 has 15 residues. Trimming took off 0 bases at V and 2 bases at J, with 11 bases between the two ends. Germline V gives CDR1 DFQATT, CDR2 SNEGSKA (reference sequence). This CDR3 is CSARDHGTTYNEQFF. The CDR3 nucleotides are TGCAGTGCTAGAGATCATGGGACGACCTACAATGAGCAGTTCTTC.